This is a list of T cell receptor beta chains from one sample in a study of T cell responses to AZD1222 COVID-19 vaccine. Libraries were prepared by immunoSEQ multiplex PCR; TCRdb keeps only in-frame clonotypes and omits some of them. Among more than 110,000 clones listed, 88% were seen once. The source material was peripheral blood, sampled 28 days after the second AZD1222 dose. The receptors were gathered from an adult who received the AZD1222 COVID-19 vaccine. CDR3s include the opening cysteine and the closing phenylalanine or tryptophan. Each record gives: V gene, D gene, J gene, clone size, CDR3 protein, CDR3 DNA. A D gene is named only where the DNA matches it firmly. Clone size is given for some rows only: seen once, a few or many times, or a class if the clone is expanded.

v_gene: TRBV10-2; d_gene: TRBD2; j_gene: TRBJ2-1; abundance: -; CDR3aa: CASYLAGIGSSYNEQFF; CDR3nt: TGCGCCAGCTACTTAGCGGGAATCGGATCTTCTTACAATGAGCAGTTCTTC
v_gene: TRBV7-9; d_gene: TRBD1; j_gene: TRBJ2-1; abundance: few; CDR3aa: CASSLGLTGLEHEQFF; CDR3nt: TGTGCCAGCAGCTTAGGCCTGACAGGGTTGGAGCATGAGCAGTTCTTC
v_gene: TRBV28; d_gene: -; j_gene: TRBJ2-7; abundance: -; CDR3aa: CASSSREQYF; CDR3nt: TGTGCCAGCAGCTCTCGCGAGCAGTACTTC
v_gene: TRBV7-2; d_gene: -; j_gene: TRBJ2-7; abundance: -; CDR3aa: CASSVQGYEQYF; CDR3nt: TGTGCCAGCAGCGTACAGGGTTACGAGCAGTACTTC
v_gene: TRBV15; d_gene: TRBD1; j_gene: TRBJ1-3; abundance: -; CDR3aa: CATSRVLKNTGGENTIYF; CDR3nt: TGTGCCACCAGCAGGGTGCTAAAGAATACAGGGGGCGAAAACACCATATATTTT
v_gene: TRBV3-1/TRBV3-2; d_gene: -; j_gene: TRBJ2-1; abundance: once; CDR3aa: CASSRLPGTAGHEQFF; CDR3nt: TGTGCCAGCAGCCGACTGCCCGGGACCGCGGGGCATGAGCAGTTCTTC
v_gene: TRBV4-1; d_gene: TRBD1; j_gene: TRBJ1-1; abundance: once; CDR3aa: CASSQDRTDRVPFF; CDR3nt: TGCGCCAGCAGCCAAGATAGGACGGACAGGGTCCCTTTCTTT
v_gene: TRBV30; d_gene: -; j_gene: TRBJ2-2; abundance: once; CDR3aa: CAWNLPGGGPRKGELFF; CDR3nt: TGTGCCTGGAATTTGCCGGGAGGGGGCCCACGGAAAGGGGAGCTGTTTTTT
v_gene: TRBV18; d_gene: TRBD1; j_gene: TRBJ1-1; abundance: -; CDR3aa: CASSPTGTGGYRLNTEAFF; CDR3nt: TGTGCCAGCTCACCTACCGGGACAGGGGGCTATCGTTTGAACACTGAAGCTTTCTTT
v_gene: TRBV30; d_gene: -; j_gene: TRBJ2-3; abundance: -; CDR3aa: CAWSVPSPDTQYF; CDR3nt: TGTGCCTGGAGTGTACCCTCCCCAGATACGCAGTATTTT
v_gene: TRBV7-2; d_gene: TRBD2; j_gene: TRBJ2-5; abundance: -; CDR3aa: CASSYGSGGAWETQYF; CDR3nt: TGTGCCAGCAGCTATGGGAGCGGGGGGGCTTGGGAGACCCAGTACTTC
v_gene: TRBV6-2/TRBV6-3; d_gene: -; j_gene: TRBJ1-1; abundance: -; CDR3aa: CASSSLLNTEAFF; CDR3nt: TGTGCCAGCAGTTCCCTTTTGAACACTGAAGCTTTCTTT
v_gene: TRBV29-1; d_gene: -; j_gene: TRBJ2-3; abundance: -; CDR3aa: CSVDNGGTDTQYF; CDR3nt: TGCAGCGTTGATAACGGCGGCACAGATACGCAGTATTTT
v_gene: TRBV7-2; d_gene: -; j_gene: TRBJ2-1; abundance: -; CDR3aa: CASSTPRGGSNEQFF; CDR3nt: TGTGCCAGCAGCACCCCTAGAGGGGGGTCCAATGAGCAGTTCTTC
v_gene: TRBV7-2; d_gene: -; j_gene: TRBJ2-1; abundance: -; CDR3aa: CASSSRRDEQFF; CDR3nt: TGTGCCAGCAGCTCGCGAAGGGATGAGCAGTTCTTC
v_gene: TRBV4-1; d_gene: TRBD1; j_gene: TRBJ1-3; abundance: -; CDR3aa: CASSQASGGMVNTIYF; CDR3nt: TGCGCCAGCAGCCAAGCCTCAGGGGGAATGGTAAACACCATATATTTT
v_gene: TRBV19; d_gene: -; j_gene: TRBJ1-2; abundance: -; CDR3aa: CASSSGDGYTF; CDR3nt: TGTGCCAGTAGCTCAGGGGACGGCTACACCTTC
v_gene: TRBV14; d_gene: -; j_gene: TRBJ2-2; abundance: -; CDR3aa: CASSQARSANTGELFF; CDR3nt: TGTGCCAGCAGCCAAGCAAGGAGTGCGAACACCGGGGAGCTGTTTTTT
v_gene: TRBV7-9; d_gene: -; j_gene: TRBJ2-5; abundance: few; CDR3aa: CASSLAGSQFRQETQYF; CDR3nt: TGTGCCAGCAGCTTAGCCGGGTCCCAGTTCAGACAAGAGACCCAGTACTTC
v_gene: TRBV27; d_gene: -; j_gene: TRBJ1-2; abundance: -; CDR3aa: CASQRAGEASYGYTF; CDR3nt: TGTGCCAGTCAGCGCGCAGGGGAAGCTTCGTATGGCTACACCTTC
v_gene: TRBV28; d_gene: -; j_gene: TRBJ1-5; abundance: -; CDR3aa: CASSLLGLYSNQPQHF; CDR3nt: TGTGCCAGCAGTTTATTGGGCCTCTATAGCAATCAGCCCCAGCATTTT
v_gene: TRBV7-3; d_gene: TRBD2; j_gene: TRBJ2-2; abundance: -; CDR3aa: CASGGGSTGELFF; CDR3nt: TGTGCCAGCGGCGGGGGTAGCACCGGGGAGCTGTTTTTT
v_gene: TRBV28; d_gene: -; j_gene: TRBJ1-1; abundance: -; CDR3aa: CASSGTVWVVSNTEAFF; CDR3nt: TGTGCCAGCAGTGGAACTGTATGGGTGGTGTCGAACACTGAAGCTTTCTTT
v_gene: TRBV5-5; d_gene: -; j_gene: TRBJ1-1; abundance: once; CDR3aa: CASSFVDSPNTEAFF; CDR3nt: TGTGCCAGCAGCTTCGTGGACAGCCCGAACACTGAAGCTTTCTTT
v_gene: TRBV4-1; d_gene: TRBD1; j_gene: TRBJ1-4; abundance: -; CDR3aa: CASSQPDRPREKLFF; CDR3nt: TGCGCCAGCAGCCAACCGGACAGGCCGCGGGAAAAACTGTTTTTT
v_gene: TRBV27; d_gene: -; j_gene: TRBJ2-3; abundance: -; CDR3aa: CASTGGTTDTQYF; CDR3nt: TGTGCCAGCACTGGGGGGACTACAGATACGCAGTATTTT
v_gene: TRBV12-3/TRBV12-4; d_gene: -; j_gene: TRBJ1-5; abundance: -; CDR3aa: CASSFGGSQPQHF; CDR3nt: TGTGCCAGCAGTTTCGGCGGGTCACAGCCCCAGCATTTT
v_gene: TRBV7-2; d_gene: -; j_gene: TRBJ2-4; abundance: -; CDR3aa: CASSFPDTIPVVQYF; CDR3nt: TGTGCCAGCAGCTTCCCGGACACCATCCCTGTCGTTCAGTACTTC
v_gene: TRBV15; d_gene: -; j_gene: TRBJ1-4; abundance: -; CDR3aa: CATSGYNRDQGSGGKLFF; CDR3nt: TGTGCCACCAGCGGATACAACAGGGACCAGGGCTCGGGGGGAAAACTGTTTTTT
v_gene: TRBV19; d_gene: TRBD2; j_gene: TRBJ2-5; abundance: -; CDR3aa: CASSDARLAGGSQYF; CDR3nt: TGTGCCAGTAGTGATGCCCGTCTAGCGGGGGGGAGCCAGTACTTC
v_gene: TRBV28; d_gene: -; j_gene: TRBJ1-2; abundance: once; CDR3aa: CASNQGDYGYTF; CDR3nt: TGTGCCAGCAATCAGGGTGACTATGGCTACACCTTC
v_gene: TRBV3-1/TRBV3-2; d_gene: -; j_gene: TRBJ1-2; abundance: -; CDR3aa: CASSQVSGGYTF; CDR3nt: TGTGCCAGCAGCCAAGTCTCGGGGGGCTACACCTTC
v_gene: TRBV27; d_gene: TRBD1; j_gene: TRBJ2-5; abundance: -; CDR3aa: CASSLSWTGEAETQYF; CDR3nt: TGTGCCAGCAGTTTATCTTGGACAGGGGAGGCGGAGACCCAGTACTTC